One and the same sample provided the 19 T cell receptor beta chains below, sequenced in a study of T cell responses to AZD1222 COVID-19 vaccine. Data came from immunoSEQ multiplex PCR; TCRdb stores just in-frame clones and leaves some out. Altogether about 140,000 clones are present, about 88% being singletons, with the ten largest covering 3% to 4%. The sample consisted of peripheral blood, taken 28 days after the second AZD1222 dose. The origin of the receptors is an adult who received the AZD1222 COVID-19 vaccine.

The rearrangement uses TRBV3-1 (or the pseudogene TRBV3-2) and TRBJ2-5, with unresolved D. The V and J ends lost 2 bases and 2 bases respectively, with 9 bases between them. The CDR3 has 14 residues. The germline V gene has CDR1 LGHDT and CDR2 YNNKEL (reference sequence). CDR3 nucleotides: TGTGCCAGCAGCCAAACGACTTGGCAAGAGACCCAGTACTTC. It encodes CASSQTTWQETQYF.

The chain is built from TRBV6-1 and TRBJ1-2; D is possibly TRBD1 (6 bases). The CDR3 spans 15 residues. V gave up 0 bases and J gave up 5 bases, with 13 bases separating them. CDR1 and CDR2 from the germline V gene are MNHNS and SASEGT. The CDR3 coding sequence is TGTGCCAGCAGTGAAGCGCATGTGCAGGGGTATGGCTACACCTTC. Its protein product is CASSEAHVQGYGYTF.

The J gene is TRBJ1-3, the V gene TRBV5-6, with D perhaps matching TRBD1 (5 bases). The germline V gene has CDR1 SGHDT and CDR2 YYEEEE. CDR3 length: 15 amino acids. The V end lost 0 bases, the J end lost 1 base, and 8 bases lay between the germline ends. The CDR3 DNA sequence: TGTGCCAGCAGCTTGGTGGGGGAGTCTGGAAACACCATATATTTT. Translating gives CASSLVGESGNTIYF.

The genes are TRBV5-6 and TRBJ1-3, with D possibly TRBD1 on 6 matching bases. Between the trimmed V and J ends, which lost 0 bases and 0 bases, there was a span of 16 bases. Germline-derived CDR1 and CDR2 are SGHDT and YYEEEE. The CDR3 covers 18 residues. The CDR3 nucleotides read TGTGCCAGCAGCTTGGCCCCAGGGGAATTCCTCTCTGGAAACACCATATATTTT. Protein: CASSLAPGEFLSGNTIYF.

This chain connects TRBV4-2 to TRBJ1-2; 7 bases map to TRBD1. CDR3 size: 16 residues. CDR1 and CDR2 (germline): LGHNA, YNFKEQ. The V gene end was trimmed by 4 bases and the J gene end by 6 bases; junction bases not matched to a gene: 14. This CDR3 is CASSPLLGQRFHGYTF. In DNA, the CDR3 is TGTGCCAGCAGCCCATTGCTGGGACAGAGATTTCATGGCTACACCTTC.

The rearrangement joins TRBV19 to TRBJ2-7; TRBD1 agrees at 7 bases. This CDR3 contains 14 residues. Trimming took 2 bases from V and 1 from J; bases not matched to a gene: 2. Germline V gene lookup returns CDR1 LNHDA and CDR2 SQIVND (reference sequence). The CDR3 coding sequence is TGTGCCAGTAGTATACCGGGACAGTCCTACGAGCAGTACTTC. It is translated as CASSIPGQSYEQYF.

The chain links TRBV5-1 to TRBJ2-1; 9 nucleotides line up with TRBD2. V was pared by 6 bases and J by 5 bases, with 9 bases of the junction left unmatched. Germline V gene data show CDR1 as SGHRS and CDR2 as YFSETQ. The CDR3 runs 15 residues. The CDR3 sequence is CASTESAGGHNEQFF. CDR3 bases: TGCGCCAGCACCGAATCAGCGGGAGGACACAATGAGCAGTTCTTC.

V gene TRBV27 combines with J gene TRBJ2-7; tentative D call: TRBD1 (8 bases). V was clipped by 6 bases and J by 2 bases, with 14 bases between them. The CDR3 is made up of 14 amino acids. From germline, CDR1 is MNHEY and CDR2 SMNVEV (reference sequence). As DNA, the CDR3 is TGTGCCAGCAGGAGGACAGGGACTACCTACGAGCAGTACTTC. This codes for CASRRTGTTYEQYF.

This clone is medium-sized by share. This chain uses TRBV7-8 with TRBJ1-2, with D tentatively TRBD1 (5 bases). The CDR3 contains 19 residues. Deletions cut 3 bases from V and 8 bases from J, with 31 bases between. Germline assignment: CDR1 SGHVS and CDR2 FQNEAQ. CDR3 nucleotide sequence: TGTGCCAGCAGCTTTGTTAGACTGGGACTATCCCCTTTTAGGATGGGCTACACCTTC. Translated, it gives CASSFVRLGLSPFRMGYTF.

The V gene is TRBV11-2, the J gene TRBJ2-2; perhaps D is TRBD1 or TRBD2 (5 bases each). Trimming shortened V by 6 bases and J by 0 bases, and 8 bases separated the two germline ends. CDR1 is SGHAT and CDR2 is FQNNGV in the germline V gene. This CDR3 comprises 14 residues. The CDR3 is CASRGPSNTGELFF. CDR3 DNA: TGTGCCAGCAGGGGACCCTCGAACACCGGGGAGCTGTTTTTT.

The gene calls are TRBV7-2 and TRBJ2-1; D unresolved. V lost 5 bases, J lost 10 bases, and 21 bases lay in between. From germline, CDR1 is SGHTA and CDR2 FQGNSA. The CDR3 loop spans 15 amino acids. This chain's CDR3 is CASSPPSHRAQEQFF. The CDR3 nucleotides read TGTGCCAGCAGCCCCCCCTCCCACCGGGCACAGGAGCAGTTCTTC.

The chain has TRBV7-8 and TRBJ2-3; 8 positions match TRBD2. Germline CDR1 reads SGHVS; CDR2 reads FQNEAQ. This CDR3 has 17 residues. Trimming took 4 bases from V and 0 from J; bases not matched to a gene: 9. CDR3 sequence: CASSSPSGGTSTDTQYF. The DNA for the CDR3 is TGTGCCAGCAGCTCCCCAAGCGGGGGTACTAGCACAGATACGCAGTATTTT.

Concerning this clone: The same CDR3 arises from other DNA sequences in this sample as well. The V call is TRBV9, the J call TRBJ1-5, with D unclear. V was shortened by 2 bases and J by 3 bases, with 6 bases between the two germline ends. The CDR3 totals 13 residues. The germline CDR1 and CDR2 sequences are SGDLS and YYNGEE. The CDR3 DNA is TGTGCCAGCAGCGTGGACCTCAATCAGCCCCAGCATTTT. This gives the protein CASSVDLNQPQHF. The full variable domain, in which reference TRBV9 and TRBJ1-5 provide the parts outside the CDR3, is DSGVTQTPKHLITATGQRVTLRCSPRSGDLSVYWYQQSLDQGLQFLIQYYNGEERAKGNILERFSAQQFPDLHSELNLSSLELGDSALYFCASSVDLNQPQHFGDGTRLSIL.

V and J are TRBV7-3 and TRBJ1-6, with TRBD1 as a possible D gene (5 bases). V was cut by 4 bases and J by 9 bases, with 13 bases left in between. The CDR3 contains 14 residues. Germline CDR1 reads SGHTA; CDR2 reads FQGTGA. The CDR3 DNA sequence: TGTGCCAGCAGCTCAGGGACCCGAACTTCACCCCTCCACTTT. It encodes CASSSGTRTSPLHF. Filled out from reference TRBV7-3 and TRBJ1-6, the complete variable domain reads GAGVSQTPSNKVTEKGKYVELRCDPISGHTALYWYRQSLGQGPEFLIYFQGTGAADDSGLPNDRFFAVRPEGSVSTLKIQRTERGDSAVYLCASSSGTRTSPLHFGNGTRLTVT.

The chain uses TRBV30 and TRBJ1-6; D may be TRBD1 (5 bases). V gave up 4 bases and J gave up 13 bases, with 11 bases separating them. The CDR3 spans 11 residues. The V gene's germline CDR1 is GTSNPN and CDR2 SVGIG (reference sequence). The CDR3 here is CAWKQAGPLHF. The CDR3 nucleotides are TGTGCCTGGAAACAGGCTGGTCCCCTCCACTTT.

This chain links TRBV5-5 with TRBJ1-5, with TRBD1 matching 9 bases. The V gene end was trimmed by 3 bases and the J gene end by 5 bases; junction bases not matched to a gene: 6. CDR3 length equals 15 residues. Per germline, CDR1 SGHKS and CDR2 YYEKEE (reference sequence). This CDR3 reads CASSSRQGGDQPQHF. The CDR3 DNA follows: TGTGCCAGCAGCTCGAGACAGGGGGGAGATCAGCCCCAGCATTTT. Drawing the rest from reference TRBV5-5 and TRBJ1-5, the complete variable domain is DAGVTQSPTHLIKTRGQQVTLRCSPISGHKSVSWYQQVLGQGPQFIFQYYEKEERGRGNFPDRFSARQFPNYSSELNVNALLLGDSALYLCASSSRQGGDQPQHFGDGTRLSIL.

The rearrangement links TRBV27 to TRBJ2-1, with 11 bases aligning to TRBD2. V gave up 5 bases and J gave up 9 bases; unmatched junction bases: 6. In germline, CDR1 is MNHEY, CDR2 SMNVEV (reference sequence). This CDR3 is 14 amino acids long. For the CDR3, the DNA is TGTGCCAGCAGTCTTAGCGGGGGGGCCAGTGAGCAGTTCTTC. It translates to CASSLSGGASEQFF.

The chain joins TRBV18 to TRBJ2-3; D remains unclear. Deletions cut 3 bases from V and 5 bases from J, with 3 bases between. This CDR3 is built from 11 residues. Germline values: CDR1 KGHSH, CDR2 LQKENI. The CDR3 loop reads CASSPEDTQYF. CDR3 bases: TGTGCCAGCTCACCGGAAGATACGCAGTATTTT.

This chain connects TRBV28 to TRBJ1-2; a possible D gene is TRBD1 (5 bases). CDR1 and CDR2 (germline): MDHEN, SYDVKM. V gave up 5 bases and J gave up 8 bases, with 21 bases separating them. The CDR3 loop spans 15 amino acids. The CDR3 reads CASSPHSTATVGYTF. CDR3 nucleotide sequence: TGTGCCAGCAGTCCCCACTCGACAGCCACGGTAGGCTACACCTTC.